One TCR beta chain is described in this entry. The antigen is undetermined. The data belong to a study of T-cell reconstitution after alpha-beta-depleted transplantation in children. Study outcomes and limitations: Recipient T cells and thymic progenitors that survived gave rise to the high TCRbeta diversity observed at day 60 in some patients. T-cell numbers and diversity, one year after transplant, stemmed largely from T cells that were newly produced. Two months or so post-transplant, alpha-beta T cells reportedly derived from several hundred expanded graft clones.

It was with unique molecular identifiers that the TCRbeta library was prepared. TCRdb redid the calling of the PCR reads with MiXCR, one entry per CDR3 protein. The table shows about 980,000 distinct CDR3 sequences, with around 30% occurring only once. This specimen was PBMCs, mostly from graft donor cells, taken 360 days after TCRalphabeta/CD19-depleted stem cell transplant. The TCR comes from a boy under three years old who had a stem cell transplant for SCID, so the T cells may come from the graft donor.

In DNA, the CDR3 is TGTGCCAGCAGCCCGAGTCTAATCCGGGACACACCGTTATCTGGAAACACCATATATTTT. Its protein product is CASSPSLIRDTPLSGNTIYF. The V call is TRBV11-1, the J call TRBJ1-3; possible D gene TRBD1, 6 bases. The CDR3 is 20 amino acids. Germline values: CDR1 SGHAT, CDR2 FQDESV (reference sequence). V dropped 5 bases and J dropped 1 base, with 27 bases sitting between them.